A single sample is the source of the 22 T cell receptor beta chains below, sequenced in a study of CD8 T cells in ankylosing spondylitis. Regarding the study as a whole: Roughly eight highly homologous variants made up a TCR beta motif that seemed to typify ankylosing spondylitis blood.

TCRdb reprocessed the 5' RACE reads with MiXCR, giving one entry per CDR3 protein. The sample shows fewer than 550,000 distinct CDR3 sequences, approximately 5.3% of them seen only once. Antigens for these TCRs are unknown. Sequencing was done on a sample of blood, either unsorted or a sorted T cell fraction (not recorded which). The receptors originated from a male donor with ankylosing spondylitis.

This clonotype occurred many times. The gene calls are TRBV7-2 and TRBJ1-6, with TRBD1 matching over 9 bases. CDR3 length: 15 amino acids. With 3 bases clipped from V and 9 bases from J, the junction kept 6 bases outside the gene matches. CDR1 and CDR2 (germline): SGHTA, FQGNSA. The CDR3 spells CASSLGADRGSPLHF. The DNA of the CDR3 is TGTGCCAGCAGCTTGGGTGCGGACAGGGGTTCACCCCTCCACTTT. The full variable domain, rest sourced from reference TRBV7-2 and TRBJ1-6, is GAGVSQSPSNKVTEKGKDVELRCDPISGHTALYWYRQSLGQGLEFLIYFQGNSAPDKSGLPSDRFSAERTGGSVSTLTIQRTQQEDSAVYLCASSLGADRGSPLHFGNGTRLTVT.

This clonotype was recorded many times. This chain uses TRBV29-1 with TRBJ2-3; possibly TRBD1 or TRBD2 for D (5 bases each). With 5 bases removed from V and 8 bases from J, the gap between germline ends came to 14 bases. The CDR3 contains 12 residues. Germline CDR1 is SQVTM and CDR2 is ANQGSEA. CDR3 amino acids: CSVFTGRVTQYF. The CDR3 nucleotides read TGCAGCGTTTTTACGGGACGGGTTACGCAGTATTTT.

This clonotype was detected many times. The CDR3 DNA reads TGTGCCAGCAGTTCCAGGGGCTCTGGAAACACCATATATTTT. This translates into CASSSRGSGNTIYF. This chain connects TRBV27 to TRBJ1-3; TRBD1 is a possible D gene (6 bases). Germline-derived CDR1 and CDR2 are MNHEY and SMNVEV (reference sequence). Trimming stripped 4 bases from V and 0 bases from J, with 7 bases between. This CDR3 is built from 14 residues.

This clonotype was found many times. The chain uses TRBV7-2 and TRBJ2-3; D might be TRBD2 (7 bases). Per germline, CDR1 SGHTA and CDR2 FQGNSA. The CDR3 is made up of 14 amino acids. Trimming stripped 4 bases from V and 4 bases from J, with 12 bases between. The CDR3 sequence: CASSSRGPSDTQYF. CDR3 DNA: TGTGCCAGCAGCTCGCGGGGGCCGTCAGATACGCAGTATTTT. Full variable domain (remainder filled in from reference TRBV7-2 and TRBJ2-3): GAGVSQSPSNKVTEKGKDVELRCDPISGHTALYWYRQSLGQGLEFLIYFQGNSAPDKSGLPSDRFSAERTGGSVSTLTIQRTQQEDSAVYLCASSSRGPSDTQYFGPGTRLTVL.

This clonotype was counted ten times or more. The V gene is TRBV7-9, the J gene TRBJ2-5; 14 positions match TRBD2. CDR1 is SEHNR and CDR2 is FQNEAQ in the germline V gene (reference sequence). J lost 5 bases, V lost 4 bases, and 3 bases had no gene match. CDR3 length equals 15 residues. CDR3 nucleotides: TGTGCCAGCAGCTCCCGACTAGCGGGGGGGGAGACCCAGTACTTC. Translated: CASSSRLAGGETQYF.

This clonotype was detected a few times. This sequence joins TRBV18 and TRBJ2-7, with 11 bases aligning to TRBD1. Germline CDR1 and CDR2: KGHSH and LQKENI. J lost 4 bases, V lost 5 bases, and 7 bases had no gene match. The CDR3 has 15 residues. CDR3 region: CASSTSWDRGYEQYF. The CDR3 nucleotides read TGTGCCAGCTCAACGTCCTGGGACAGGGGGTACGAGCAGTACTTC.

This clonotype has at least ten counts. This chain links TRBV5-5 with TRBJ1-2; 8 bases line up with TRBD1. Trimming at V came to 2 bases and at J to 6 bases, leaving 9 bases not matched to a gene. This CDR3 has 15 residues. The V gene's germline CDR1 is SGHKS and CDR2 YYEKEE (reference sequence). The CDR3 region is CASSFLWTGTNGYTF. In DNA, the CDR3 is TGTGCCAGCAGCTTCCTTTGGACAGGGACGAATGGCTACACCTTC.

This clonotype was picked up many times. V gene TRBV10-3 combines with J gene TRBJ1-2, with unresolved D. V dropped 3 bases and J dropped 8 bases, with 7 bases sitting between them. Germline V gene sequence: CDR1 ENHRY, CDR2 SYGVKD. This CDR3 region has 11 residues. This CDR3 reads CAISDSVGYTF. CDR3 coding DNA: TGTGCCATCAGTGATTCCGTGGGCTACACCTTC.

This clonotype showed up many times. This chain uses TRBV10-3 with TRBJ1-1; possible D gene TRBD1, 5 bases. V shed 11 bases and J shed 9 bases, with 22 bases lying between them. In germline, CDR1 is ENHRY, CDR2 SYGVKD. The CDR3 extends over 13 amino acids. The CDR3 DNA reads as TGTGCCGCAAACGGGGCGGAGGGGCTAAAAGCTTTCTTT. Amino acids: CAANGAEGLKAFF.

This clonotype turned up a few times. This chain connects TRBV20-1 to TRBJ1-2, with 10 bases lining up with TRBD1. The V gene end was trimmed by 1 base and the J gene end by 4 bases; junction bases not matched to a gene: 9. CDR3 size: 16 residues. Germline values: CDR1 DFQATT, CDR2 SNEGSKA (reference sequence). The CDR3, as DNA: TGCAGTGCTAGAGGACAGGGGGCGTCTAGTAGCTATGGCTACACCTTC. It is translated as CSARGQGASSSYGYTF.

This clonotype was counted at least ten times. The chain couples TRBV12-3 or TRBV12-4 to TRBJ2-1, with D perhaps assigned TRBD1 or TRBD2 (6 bases each). Trimming cost V 3 bases and J 9 bases, with 15 bases left between them. The CDR3 loop spans 14 amino acids. As DNA, the CDR3 is TGTGCCAGCAGTTTTGGGGGGCGCATAGGTGAGCAGTTCTTC. It encodes CASSFGGRIGEQFF.

This clonotype was seen at least ten times. The chain recombines TRBV6-2 or TRBV6-3 with TRBJ2-3, with a possible D match to TRBD1 (6 bases). The length of the CDR3 is 13 residues. V was shortened by 2 bases and J by 9 bases, with 12 bases between the two germline ends. Per germline, CDR1 MNHEY and CDR2 SVGEGT. The CDR3 here is CASSYKGVGTQYF. Here the CDR3 DNA reads TGTGCCAGCAGTTACAAGGGGGTTGGGACGCAGTATTTT.

The V and J genes are TRBV6-2 or TRBV6-3 and TRBJ2-1, with TRBD2 as a possible D gene (6 bases). The ends were cut back, 3 bases at V and 1 base at J, with 13 bases in the middle. CDR1 and CDR2 from the germline V gene are MNHEY and SVGEGT. The CDR3 covers 16 residues. CDR3 loop: CASSYLSGPSYNEQFF. In DNA form, the CDR3 reads TGTGCCAGCAGTTATCTTAGCGGCCCTTCCTACAATGAGCAGTTCTTC.

This clonotype was observed many times. V gene TRBV4-3 combines with J gene TRBJ2-2; TRBD1 agrees at 7 bases. CDR3 length: 15 residues. V lost 1 base and J lost 3; bases outside the gene matches: 2. From germline, CDR1 is LGHNA and CDR2 YSLEER. The CDR3 DNA sequence: TGCGCCAGCAGCCAAGTCGACAGGGACACCGGGGAGCTGTTTTTT. The encoded protein is CASSQVDRDTGELFF.

The sample holds many counts of this clonotype. The rearrangement uses TRBV28 and TRBJ2-3; D is perhaps TRBD2 (5 bases). There are 15 residues in the CDR3. From germline, CDR1 is MDHEN and CDR2 SYDVKM. V was shortened by 3 bases and J by 5 bases, with 15 bases between the two germline ends. CDR3 DNA: TGTGCCAGCAGTTTGCCGGCAGGAAGCGGAGATACGCAGTATTTT. Translated: CASSLPAGSGDTQYF.

In its sample, this clonotype was seen many times. The chain couples TRBV5-1 to TRBJ2-7; no clear D gene. Germline CDR1 is SGHRS and CDR2 is YFSETQ. There are 16 residues in the CDR3. Deletions cut 3 bases from V and 2 bases from J, with 18 bases between. CDR3 amino acids: CASSSETSPSAYEQYF. CDR3 in DNA: TGCGCCAGCAGCTCAGAGACTTCCCCGTCCGCCTACGAGCAGTACTTC. Full variable domain (missing parts from reference TRBV5-1 and TRBJ2-7): KAGVTQTPRYLIKTRGQQVTLSCSPISGHRSVSWYQQTPGQGLQFLFEYFSETQRNKGNFPGRFSGRQFSNSRSEMNVSTLELGDSALYLCASSSETSPSAYEQYFGPGTRLTVT.

At least ten counts were recorded for this clonotype. The chain is built from TRBV6-1 and TRBJ1-1, with TRBD1 as a possible D gene (5 bases). Deletions cut 6 bases from V and 3 bases from J, with 11 bases between. The germline V gene has CDR1 MNHNS and CDR2 SASEGT. CDR3 length equals 13 residues. CDR3 coding DNA: TGTGCCAGCAGCCCTTGGGGGGACACTGAAGCTTTCTTT. It translates to CASSPWGDTEAFF.

In this sample, this clonotype turned up many times. This chain uses TRBV10-3 with TRBJ2-1; a possible D gene is TRBD2 (5 bases). This CDR3 is 14 amino acids long. Germline assignment: CDR1 ENHRY and CDR2 SYGVKD. Between the trimmed V and J ends, which lost 3 bases and 4 bases, there was a span of 10 bases. CDR3 protein: CAISDQSGYNEQFF. For the CDR3, the DNA is TGTGCCATCAGTGATCAATCGGGGTACAATGAGCAGTTCTTC.

This clonotype was detected only a few times. The V call is TRBV4-2, the J call TRBJ2-1, with 13 bases identical to TRBD2. Germline CDR1 LGHNA, CDR2 YNFKEQ. Losses at the gene ends were 4 bases for V and 5 bases for J; bases not matched to a gene: 11. The CDR3 sequence is 18 residues long. The CDR3 coding sequence is TGTGCCAGCAGCCCGGCACTAGCGGGAGGGAGTTGGGACAATGAGCAGTTCTTC. Encoded protein: CASSPALAGGSWDNEQFF.

This clonotype appeared many times. The rearrangement links TRBV5-1 to TRBJ1-2; 9 bases align to TRBD1. Per germline, CDR1 SGHRS and CDR2 YFSETQ. V dropped 3 bases and J dropped 6; count of bases not matched to a gene: 6. This CDR3 region has 14 residues. For the CDR3, the DNA is TGCGCCAGCAGCTCAACCGGGACAGGGAATGGCTACACCTTC. Protein product: CASSSTGTGNGYTF.

At least ten counts were recorded for this clonotype. The chain joins TRBV5-6 to TRBJ2-2; tentative D call: TRBD1 (6 bases). From germline, CDR1 is SGHDT and CDR2 YYEEEE. V lost 1 base and J 6 bases, leaving 10 bases between the germline ends. This CDR3 is 14 amino acids long. The DNA for the CDR3 is TGTGCCAGCAGCTTGTCAGCAGGGGCCGGGGAGCTGTTTTTT. The encoded protein is CASSLSAGAGELFF.

This clonotype has at least ten counts. The V and J genes are TRBV7-9 and TRBJ2-3, with D perhaps matching TRBD1 (5 bases). V was clipped by 10 bases and J by 1 base, with 21 bases between them. CDR3 length equals 16 residues. The germline V gene has CDR1 SEHNR and CDR2 FQNEAQ (reference sequence). For the CDR3, the DNA is TGTGCCACCGGAAGGTCGCAAGGGGAACGCACAGATACGCAGTATTTT. Its translation: CATGRSQGERTDTQYF. Supplemented by reference TRBV7-9 and TRBJ2-3, the full variable domain reads DTGVSQNPRHKITKRGQNVTFRCDPISEHNRLYWYRQTLGQGPEFLTYFQNEAQLEKSRLLSDRFSAERPKGSFSTLEIQRTEQGDSAMYLCATGRSQGERTDTQYFGPGTRLTVL.